The 26 T cell receptor beta chains below come from one sample, sequenced in a study of shared clonotypes between healthy human individuals. Clones were read by immunoSEQ multiplex PCR, and TCRdb kept only the in-frame ones, dropping some. The repertoire consists of 730,000 or so clones, with 60% to 80% occurring once and the leading ten covering approximately 1.8%. The source material was memory CD4+ T cells sorted from blood. Noted subset: CD45RA-negative fraction. Receptors were obtained from a woman in her thirties in good health.

In this sample, this clone turned up a few times. The chain carries TRBV18 and TRBJ1-1; no reliable D call. This CDR3 spans 13 amino acids. Deletions cut 2 bases from V and 0 bases from J, with 4 bases between. Per germline, CDR1 KGHSH and CDR2 LQKENI. The CDR3 region is CASSPTMNTEAFF. The CDR3 region has the DNA TGTGCCAGCTCACCAACAATGAACACTGAAGCTTTCTTT.

The gene calls are TRBV5-4 and TRBJ2-3; D perhaps matches TRBD1 (6 bases). The CDR3 is 13 residues long. The V end was cut by 3 bases, the J end by 4 bases, with 9 bases between. The germline gives CDR1 SGHNT, CDR2 YYREEE (reference sequence). CDR3 nucleotides: TGTGCCAGCAGCTCCAGGGGTCCAGATACGCAGTATTTT. Amino acid sequence: CASSSRGPDTQYF.

This clone was detected only a few times. V is TRBV29-1 and J is TRBJ1-5; a weak D match, TRBD1 (6 bases). CDR3 length equals 13 residues. Germline V gene lookup returns CDR1 SQVTM and CDR2 ANQGSEA. Deletions cut 5 bases from V and 13 bases from J, with 21 bases between. The CDR3 nucleotides are TGCAGCGTTAGTATCGAAGGGGGAGCCTCACAGCATTTT. It yields the protein CSVSIEGGASQHF.

The sample holds a few counts of this clone. The rearrangement joins TRBV7-2 to TRBJ2-1; TRBD2 matches 8 bases. CDR1 is SGHTA and CDR2 is FQGNSA in the germline V gene. The CDR3 spans 17 residues. V lost 6 bases, J lost 0 bases, and 10 bases stayed unmatched. The CDR3 reads CASSYIAGRSSYNEQFF. As DNA, the CDR3 is TGTGCCAGCAGTTATATAGCGGGGAGGAGCTCCTACAATGAGCAGTTCTTC. Looking up the rest from reference TRBV7-2 and TRBJ2-1 gives the full variable domain: GAGVSQSPSNKVTEKGKDVELRCDPISGHTALYWYRQSLGQGLEFLIYFQGNSAPDKSGLPSDRFSAERTGGSVSTLTIQRTQQEDSAVYLCASSYIAGRSSYNEQFFGPGTRLTVL.

The rearrangement joins TRBV19 to TRBJ2-7; 9 bases align to TRBD1. Looked up from germline, CDR1 is LNHDA and CDR2 is SQIVND (reference sequence). The CDR3 totals 14 residues. The ends lost 5 bases at V and 1 base at J; junction bases unmatched: 3. CDR3 residues: CASSLDRGSYEQYF. The CDR3, as DNA: TGTGCCAGTAGTTTGGACAGGGGATCCTACGAGCAGTACTTC.

This clone was detected once. The chain links TRBV19 to TRBJ2-1, with TRBD1 as a possible D gene (6 bases). The CDR3 totals 15 residues. Germline values: CDR1 LNHDA, CDR2 SQIVND (reference sequence). V was cut by 4 bases and J by 0 bases, with 10 bases left in between. For the CDR3, the DNA is TGTGCCAGTAGTAGACAGGTTAGCTCCTACAATGAGCAGTTCTTC. The encoded protein is CASSRQVSSYNEQFF.

In its sample, this clone was seen once. This same CDR3 is encoded by further DNA sequences in the sample. The V and J genes are TRBV19 and TRBJ2-1; TRBD2 might be the D (6 bases). The CDR3 is 15 amino acids. Germline V gene data show CDR1 as LNHDA and CDR2 as SQIVND (reference sequence). V was clipped by 2 bases and J by 0 bases, with 8 bases between them. The CDR3: CASSIRESSYNEQFF. The DNA for the CDR3 is TGTGCCAGTAGTATACGGGAGAGCTCCTACAATGAGCAGTTCTTC.

This clone has a single count. The chain joins TRBV7-8 to TRBJ2-5; D not certain. The germline V gene has CDR1 SGHVS and CDR2 FQNEAQ. Trimming shortened V by 2 bases and J by 2 bases, and 3 bases separated the two germline ends. The CDR3 loop spans 12 amino acids. The CDR3 DNA follows: TGTGCCAGCAGCTTACCACAAGAGACCCAGTACTTC. Translation gives CASSLPQETQYF.

This clone was counted between two and nine times. The chain has TRBV14 and TRBJ2-2; D not certain. This CDR3 has 15 amino acids. With 2 bases removed from V and 0 bases from J, the gap between germline ends came to 7 bases. CDR1 is SGHDN, CDR2 FVKESK, per germline. CDR3 sequence (DNA): TGTGCCAGCAGCCAACAGTTCGCGAACACCGGGGAGCTGTTTTTT. Protein sequence: CASSQQFANTGELFF. The full variable domain, rest sourced from reference TRBV14 and TRBJ2-2, is EAGVTQFPSHSVIEKGQTVTLRCDPISGHDNLYWYRRVMGKEIKFLLHFVKESKQDESGMPNNRFLAERTGGTYSTLKVQPAELEDSGVYFCASSQQFANTGELFFGEGSRLTVL.

Regarding this clone: Being one base from a much bigger clone, this may be a read error. The same CDR3 is also encoded by other DNA sequences in this sample. The chain links TRBV7-2 to TRBJ2-3; no firm D call. This CDR3 has 12 amino acids. The germline CDR1 and CDR2 sequences are SGHTA and FQGNSA. V dropped 3 bases and J dropped 2 bases, with 3 bases sitting between them. The CDR3 DNA is TGTGCCAGCAGCTTGTTCACAGATACGCAGTATTTT. Translation gives CASSLFTDTQYF. Full variable domain (outside the CDR3, taken from reference TRBV7-2 and TRBJ2-3): GAGVSQSPSNKVTEKGKDVELRCDPISGHTALYWYRQSLGQGLEFLIYFQGNSAPDKSGLPSDRFSAERTGGSVSTLTIQRTQQEDSAVYLCASSLFTDTQYFGPGTRLTVL.

The genes are TRBV9 and TRBJ1-5, with a possible D match to TRBD1 (5 bases). V dropped 2 bases and J dropped 1 base, with 10 bases sitting between them. Germline CDR1 is SGDLS and CDR2 is YYNGEE. CDR3 length: 15 residues. CDR3 amino acids: CASSVGPLSNQPQHF. CDR3 nucleotide sequence: TGTGCCAGCAGCGTGGGACCGTTAAGCAATCAGCCCCAGCATTTT.

V and J are TRBV30 and TRBJ2-5; D remains unclear. From germline, CDR1 is GTSNPN and CDR2 SVGIG (reference sequence). Between the trimmed V and J ends, which lost 8 bases and 5 bases, there was a span of 12 bases. CDR3 length: 11 residues. As DNA, the CDR3 is TGTGCCATACAACTTTGGGAGACCCAGTACTTC. It is translated as CAIQLWETQYF. The complete variable domain, with remaining parts taken from reference TRBV30 and TRBJ2-5, reads SQTIHQWPATLVQPVGSPLSLECTVEGTSNPNLYWYRQAAGRGLQLLFYSVGIGQISSEVPQNLSASRPQDRQFILSSKKLLLSDSGFYLCAIQLWETQYFGPGTRLLVL.

CDR3 DNA sequence: TGTGCCAGCAGCTTCACTAGCGGGAGGCCCAATGAGCAGTTCTTC. It specifies CASSFTSGRPNEQFF. The chain is built from TRBV7-1 and TRBJ2-1; 12 positions match TRBD2. TRBV7-1 is classed as an ORF, of uncertain function. The CDR3 has 15 amino acids. With 4 bases clipped from V and 6 bases from J, the junction kept 4 bases outside the gene matches.

The chain links TRBV28 to TRBJ2-6; 10 bases match TRBD1. Germline CDR1 MDHEN, CDR2 SYDVKM. This CDR3 is built from 17 residues. The J segment lost 1 base and the V segment lost 5 bases, leaving 5 bases of the junction unmatched. The CDR3 DNA is TGTGCCAGCAGTGTGGACAGGGGGGAATCTGGGGCCAACGTCCTGACTTTC. It yields the protein CASSVDRGESGANVLTF.

This sequence joins TRBV28 and TRBJ1-5; no firm D call. This CDR3 has 15 amino acids. Deletions cut 2 bases from V and 0 bases from J, with 8 bases between. Germline CDR1 is MDHEN and CDR2 is SYDVKM. CDR3 residues: CASSLRYGSNQPQHF. DNA for the CDR3: TGTGCCAGCAGTTTAAGGTATGGTAGCAATCAGCCCCAGCATTTT.

The chain combines TRBV4-1 with TRBJ1-4, with 7 bases matching TRBD1. CDR3 length equals 18 residues. CDR1 is MGHRA, CDR2 YSYEKL, per germline. Germline trimming cut 0 bases from V and 5 bases from J; bases unmatched to any gene: 12. The CDR3 spells CASSQDLPGGGMNEKLFF. CDR3 nucleotides: TGCGCCAGCAGCCAAGACCTACCAGGGGGTGGAATGAATGAAAAACTGTTTTTT.

J is TRBJ1-5 and V is TRBV30; D gene uncertain. CDR3 length: 13 residues. V was shortened by 2 bases and J by 7 bases, with 12 bases between the two germline ends. CDR1 GTSNPN and CDR2 SVGIG come from the germline V gene (reference sequence). CDR3 sequence (DNA): TGTGCCTGGAGTTCTGGGCGGGGACAGCCCCAGCATTTT. Translating gives CAWSSGRGQPQHF.

The chain recombines TRBV28 with TRBJ2-3; D is tentatively TRBD1 or TRBD2 (5 bases each). Germline V lookup: CDR1 MDHEN, CDR2 SYDVKM. CDR3 length equals 15 residues. The V end lost 7 bases, the J end lost 5 bases, and 19 bases lay between the germline ends. DNA of the CDR3: TGTGCCAGCACTATACCGGGACGGAGTCAAGATACGCAGTATTTT. Translation gives CASTIPGRSQDTQYF.

The chain uses TRBV29-1 and TRBJ2-5; D may match TRBD1 or TRBD2 (7 bases each). The ends were cut back, 5 bases at V and 5 bases at J, with 15 bases in the middle. Looked up from germline, CDR1 is SQVTM and CDR2 is ANQGSEA. The CDR3 is made up of 13 amino acids. The chain's CDR3 is CSVQPRGGETQYF. The CDR3 DNA follows: TGCAGCGTTCAACCCAGGGGGGGGGAGACCCAGTACTTC.

J is TRBJ2-2 and V is TRBV28; maybe TRBD2 (5 bases). The V end was cut by 6 bases, the J end by 3 bases, with 11 bases between. Germline loops: CDR1 MDHEN, CDR2 SYDVKM. CDR3 length equals 14 residues. Written as DNA, the CDR3 is TGTGCCAGCAGGAGGGTACGGGACACCGGGGAGCTGTTTTTT. It codes for CASRRVRDTGELFF.

V gene TRBV28 combines with J gene TRBJ1-2; a weak D match, TRBD1 (6 bases). Germline values: CDR1 MDHEN, CDR2 SYDVKM. V shed 5 bases and J shed 4 bases, with 17 bases lying between them. The CDR3 extends over 15 amino acids. In nucleotides, the CDR3 is TGTGCCAGCAGTGTCCGACCAGGGGTCCCCTATGGCTACACCTTC. It yields the protein CASSVRPGVPYGYTF.

This clone was seen a handful of times. The chain couples TRBV4-1 to TRBJ2-3, with a tentative D call TRBD1 (5 bases). The ends were cut back, 3 bases at V and 5 bases at J, with 15 bases in the middle. The CDR3 runs to 15 residues. Germline loops: CDR1 MGHRA, CDR2 YSYEKL. DNA of the CDR3: TGCGCCAGCAGCCAGATCAGGGATTATGGAGATACGCAGTATTTT. This gives the protein CASSQIRDYGDTQYF.

This clone was seen repeatedly, ten times or more. The rearrangement uses TRBV27 and TRBJ2-1; 8 bases agree with TRBD1. The trim removed 4 bases at V and 0 bases at J, leaving 20 bases unmatched. CDR3 length: 21 residues. CDR1 is MNHEY, CDR2 SMNVEV, per germline (reference sequence). The CDR3 protein is CASSSEYRDRWVLSSYNEQFF. The CDR3 DNA reads TGTGCCAGCAGTTCGGAGTACCGGGACAGGTGGGTTTTGAGCTCCTACAATGAGCAGTTCTTC.

This clone occurred once. J is TRBJ1-2 and V is TRBV28; D may be TRBD1 (5 bases). V lost 5 bases and J 2 bases, leaving 15 bases between the germline ends. The CDR3 consists of 15 residues. In germline, CDR1 is MDHEN, CDR2 SYDVKM. The CDR3 protein is CASSPDTRWNYGYTF. The CDR3 DNA follows: TGTGCCAGCAGTCCGGACACCAGATGGAACTATGGCTACACCTTC.

The chain links TRBV11-3 to TRBJ1-5; no clear D. Trimming removed 1 base from V and 0 bases from J, with 7 bases in between. CDR1 SGHNT and CDR2 YENEEA come from the germline V gene. The CDR3 covers 15 residues. This chain's CDR3 is CASSLGDTSNQPQHF. CDR3 DNA sequence: TGTGCCAGCAGCTTAGGGGATACTAGCAATCAGCCCCAGCATTTT.

Turning to this clone: The sample contains more than one DNA sequence encoding this CDR3. This sequence joins TRBV7-9 and TRBJ1-5; 8 positions agree with TRBD1. This CDR3 comprises 14 residues. The germline V gene has CDR1 SEHNR and CDR2 FQNEAQ (reference sequence). The V segment lost 5 bases and the J segment 4 bases; nucleotides outside the gene matches: 4. The CDR3 sequence is CASSPQGGNQPQHF. In DNA, the CDR3 is TGTGCCAGCAGCCCACAGGGGGGAAATCAGCCCCAGCATTTT.